This entry features one TCR beta chain sequence. The data were taken from a study of blood T cell repertoires in COVID-19. Methods used by the authors: Amplification of reference gene primers provided the estimated nucleated cell counts. Clones were sequenced by immunoSEQ multiplex PCR, and TCRdb holds only the in-frame ones, with some missing. The DNA was the basis for D and trimming; V, J and clone size are from that table. The table includes about 230,000 clones, approximately 80% detected once. With 4 bases clipped from V and 4 bases from J, the junction kept 4 bases outside the gene matches. The CDR3 sequence is 13 residues long. Germline V gene data show CDR1 as SGHNT and CDR2 as YYREEE (reference sequence).

The J gene is TRBJ1-2, the V gene TRBV5-4, with TRBD1 matching over 7 bases. This clonotype was sampled from a woman between 50 and 59 years old with acute or convalescent COVID-19. The sample comprised peripheral blood. CDR3 loop: CASSATGLYGYTF. CDR3 coding DNA: TGTGCCAGCAGCGCGACAGGGCTCTATGGCTACACCTTC.